One and the same sample provided the 5 T cell receptor beta chains below, sequenced in a study of tissue T cells after allogeneic stem cell transplantation (dated by TCRdb to 2021 to 2024). Receptor amplification or capture employed the immunoSEQ multiplex PCR assay. Held by TCRdb, this immuneACCESS table contains in-frame sequences only and omits some clones. Under half of the omission traces to an unresolved V gene where checked; the cause of the rest is unknown. The sample profile shows some 4,000 clones; 50% to 60% of them were found once. The ten largest make up 28% of the sample. The sample's time point, from its label and the paper: human tissue collected at research (rapid) autopsy. Sequencing used tissue from the ileum, obtained at autopsy. The origin of the receptors is a male donor at least 60 years old with lung cancer.

The chain joins TRBV5-1 to TRBJ1-1, with 7 bases that match TRBD1. In germline, CDR1 is SGHRS, CDR2 YFSETQ. There are 14 residues in the CDR3. With 3 bases clipped from V and 4 bases from J, the junction kept 6 bases outside the gene matches. As DNA, the CDR3 is TGCGCCAGCAGCTCTTCAGGGGGGCCCACTGAAGCTTTCTTT. As protein: CASSSSGGPTEAFF.

The chain combines TRBV6-5 with TRBJ2-5; D perhaps matches TRBD1 (6 bases). From germline, CDR1 is MNHEY and CDR2 SVGAGI. Trimming took off 4 bases at V and 0 bases at J, with 9 bases between the two ends. This CDR3 has 14 residues. CDR3 amino acids: CASSSQGYQETQYF. DNA of the CDR3: TGTGCCAGCAGTTCGCAGGGGTACCAAGAGACCCAGTACTTC.

The chain uses TRBV19 and TRBJ1-4, with 7 bases lining up with TRBD1. Germline V gene data show CDR1 as LNHDA and CDR2 as SQIVND (reference sequence). Trimming took 3 bases from V and 5 from J; bases not matched to a gene: 3. CDR3 size: 14 residues. This CDR3 reads CASSIRQGNEKLFF. The CDR3 DNA sequence: TGTGCCAGTAGTATCCGACAGGGAAATGAAAAACTGTTTTTT.

The chain links TRBV25-1 to TRBJ1-1, with D possibly matching TRBD1 (5 bases). V lost 7 bases, J lost 4 bases, and 10 bases lay in between. The CDR3 sequence is 12 residues long. CDR1 and CDR2 from the germline V gene are MGHDK and SYGVNS. CDR3 coding DNA: TGTGCCAGCATGACAGAGCGCACTGAAGCTTTCTTT. It codes for CASMTERTEAFF. The variable domain in full, with the rest retrieved from reference TRBV25-1 and TRBJ1-1, is EADIYQTPRYLVIGTGKKITLECSQTMGHDKMYWYQQDPGMELHLIHYSYGVNSTEKGDLSSESTVSRIRTEHFPLTLESARPSHTSQYLCASMTERTEAFFGQGTRLTVV.

This clone came up a few times. V gene TRBV25-1 combines with J gene TRBJ2-2; D ambiguous. Trimming took off 7 bases at V and 2 bases at J, with 11 bases between the two ends. Germline V gene sequence: CDR1 MGHDK, CDR2 SYGVNS. This CDR3 contains 14 residues. The CDR3, as DNA: TGTGCCAGCAAGTTTGACTCTAACACCGGGGAGCTGTTTTTT. It is translated as CASKFDSNTGELFF.